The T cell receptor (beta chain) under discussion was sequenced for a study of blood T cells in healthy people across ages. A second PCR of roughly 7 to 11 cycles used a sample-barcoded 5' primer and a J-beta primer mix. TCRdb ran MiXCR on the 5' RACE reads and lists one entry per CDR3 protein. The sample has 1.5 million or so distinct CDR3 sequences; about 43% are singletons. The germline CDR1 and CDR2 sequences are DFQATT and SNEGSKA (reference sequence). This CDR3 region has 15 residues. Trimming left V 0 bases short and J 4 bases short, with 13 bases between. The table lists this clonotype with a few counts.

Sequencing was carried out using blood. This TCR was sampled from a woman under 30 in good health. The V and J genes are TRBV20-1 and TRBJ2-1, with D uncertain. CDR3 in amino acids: CSARDGRSLYNEQFF. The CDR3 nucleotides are TGCAGTGCTAGAGATGGCAGATCACTTTACAATGAGCAGTTCTTC.